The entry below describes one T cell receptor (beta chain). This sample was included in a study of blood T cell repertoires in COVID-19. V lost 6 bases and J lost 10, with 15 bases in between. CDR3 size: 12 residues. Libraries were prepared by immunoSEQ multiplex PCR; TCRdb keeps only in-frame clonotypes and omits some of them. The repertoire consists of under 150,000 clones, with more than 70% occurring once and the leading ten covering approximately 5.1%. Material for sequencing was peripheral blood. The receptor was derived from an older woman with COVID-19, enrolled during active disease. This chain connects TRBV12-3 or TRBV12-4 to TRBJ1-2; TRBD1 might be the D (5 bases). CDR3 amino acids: CASSKLKGSYTF. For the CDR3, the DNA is TGTGCCAGCAGCAAACTGAAGGGGTCCTACACCTTC.